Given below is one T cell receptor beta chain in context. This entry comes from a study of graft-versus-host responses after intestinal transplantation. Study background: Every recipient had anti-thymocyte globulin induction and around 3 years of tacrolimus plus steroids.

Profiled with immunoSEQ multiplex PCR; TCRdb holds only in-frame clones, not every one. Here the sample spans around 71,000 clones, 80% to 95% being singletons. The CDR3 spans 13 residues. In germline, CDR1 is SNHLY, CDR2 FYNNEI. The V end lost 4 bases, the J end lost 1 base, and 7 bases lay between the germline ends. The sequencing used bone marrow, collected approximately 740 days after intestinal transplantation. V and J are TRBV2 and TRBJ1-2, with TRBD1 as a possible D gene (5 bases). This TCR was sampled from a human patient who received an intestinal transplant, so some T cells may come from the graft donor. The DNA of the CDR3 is TGTGCCAGCAGTGGGAGGGGTAACTATGGCTACACCTTC. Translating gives CASSGRGNYGYTF.